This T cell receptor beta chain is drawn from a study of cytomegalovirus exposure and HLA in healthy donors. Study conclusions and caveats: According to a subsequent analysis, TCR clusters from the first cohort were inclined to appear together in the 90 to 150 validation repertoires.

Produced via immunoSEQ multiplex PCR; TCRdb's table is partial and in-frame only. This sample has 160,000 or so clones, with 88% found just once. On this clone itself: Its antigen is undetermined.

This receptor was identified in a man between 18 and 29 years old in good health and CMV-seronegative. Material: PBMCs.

The DNA for the CDR3 is TGTGCCAGTAGTATAGGGGCTTTGATGAACACTGAAGCTTTCTTT. It specifies CASSIGALMNTEAFF. This rearrangement joins TRBV19 to TRBJ1-1; D ambiguous. Germline-derived CDR1 and CDR2 are LNHDA and SQIVND (reference sequence). CDR3 length: 15 amino acids. V was cut by 1 base and J by 0 bases, with 9 bases left in between.